Shown below are 25 T cell receptor beta chains from a single sample sequenced in a study of T cell responses to AZD1222 COVID-19 vaccine. Produced via immunoSEQ multiplex PCR; TCRdb's table is partial and in-frame only. Among 130,000 or so clones listed, 65% to 90% were seen once. The material was peripheral blood, obtained 28 days after the second AZD1222 dose. The source of these receptors is an adult who received the AZD1222 COVID-19 vaccine.

The chain employs TRBV11-2 and TRBJ2-1; the D gene could be TRBD1 or TRBD2 (5 bases each). The V gene's germline CDR1 is SGHAT and CDR2 FQNNGV. The V end was cut by 0 bases, the J end by 10 bases, with 13 bases between. The CDR3 runs to 14 residues. The CDR3: CASSLDRSGTEQFF. CDR3 in DNA: TGTGCCAGCAGCTTAGACCGGTCCGGGACCGAGCAGTTCTTC.

This clone came up a few times. The chain is built from TRBV29-1 and TRBJ2-1; D may be TRBD1 (6 bases). Trimming took 0 bases from V and 5 from J, leaving 17 bases between them. The CDR3 covers 16 residues. Per germline, CDR1 SQVTM and CDR2 ANQGSEA. CDR3 sequence: CSVEDFVQGSNNEQFF. In nucleotides, the CDR3 is TGCAGCGTTGAAGATTTTGTCCAGGGGTCCAACAATGAGCAGTTCTTC.

This chain links TRBV28 with TRBJ1-2; D remains ambiguous. Germline CDR1 and CDR2: MDHEN and SYDVKM. The V end was cut by 2 bases, the J end by 5 bases, with 15 bases between. The CDR3 has 15 residues. The CDR3 reads CASSLKAVGAYGYTF. In nucleotides, the CDR3 is TGTGCCAGCAGTTTAAAGGCGGTAGGAGCTTATGGCTACACCTTC.

This chain links TRBV5-1 with TRBJ2-3; D ambiguous. This CDR3 comprises 14 residues. Trimming pared 0 bases from V and 2 bases from J, leaving 7 bases between. The germline CDR1 and CDR2 sequences are SGHRS and YFSETQ. In DNA form, the CDR3 reads TGCGCCAGCAGCTTGGAAGTTTTCACAGATACGCAGTATTTT. Translation gives CASSLEVFTDTQYF.

The chain recombines TRBV28 with TRBJ1-3; 7 bases are a match to TRBD1. The CDR3 contains 14 residues. Germline V gives CDR1 MDHEN, CDR2 SYDVKM. Trimming took 6 bases from V and 0 from J; bases not matched to a gene: 2. The DNA for the CDR3 is TGTGCCAGCAGCGGACAGGTCTCTGGAAACACCATATATTTT. Amino acid sequence: CASSGQVSGNTIYF.

This clone has only one observation. The chain recombines TRBV6-2 or TRBV6-3 with TRBJ1-5, with 8 positions matching TRBD1. Trimming at V came to 4 bases and at J to 4 bases, leaving 6 bases not matched to a gene. In germline, CDR1 is MNHEY, CDR2 SVGEGT. This CDR3 region has 15 residues. CDR3 amino acids: CASSSPTGVNQPQHF. The DNA for the CDR3 is TGTGCCAGCAGTTCCCCGACAGGGGTGAATCAGCCCCAGCATTTT.

J is TRBJ1-1 and V is TRBV11-3; D gene unclear. The CDR3 has 12 residues. Germline assignment: CDR1 SGHNT and CDR2 YENEEA. Deletions cut 3 bases from V and 7 bases from J, with 9 bases between. CDR3 sequence: CASSFSGSEAFF. The CDR3 coding sequence is TGTGCCAGCAGCTTCTCGGGGAGTGAAGCTTTCTTT.

The genes are TRBV5-6 and TRBJ1-5; D gene unclear. Germline-derived CDR1 and CDR2 are SGHDT and YYEEEE. Between the trimmed V and J ends, which lost 0 bases and 4 bases, there was a span of 11 bases. The CDR3 totals 15 residues. The CDR3 loop is CASSLALIPNQPQHF. In nucleotides, the CDR3 is TGTGCCAGCAGCTTGGCCCTGATCCCTAATCAGCCCCAGCATTTT.

The chain joins TRBV7-8 to TRBJ1-4; D remains ambiguous. CDR1 and CDR2 from the germline V gene are SGHVS and FQNEAQ. The length of the CDR3 is 15 residues. V was cut by 5 bases and J by 7 bases, with 17 bases left in between. CDR3 nucleotide sequence: TGTGCCAGCAGCCCCCGCGGCGGACCAGGTGAAAAACTGTTTTTT. This translates into CASSPRGGPGEKLFF.

This chain uses TRBV6-5 with TRBJ2-2; possibly TRBD1 for D (6 bases). V gave up 2 bases and J gave up 3 bases, with 10 bases separating them. This CDR3 is built from 15 residues. From germline, CDR1 is MNHEY and CDR2 SVGAGI. CDR3 sequence: CASSYRDTYTGELFF. The CDR3 DNA reads as TGTGCCAGCAGTTACCGGGACACCTACACCGGGGAGCTGTTTTTT.

A word on this clone: At one of its ends the junction is not consistent with the germline gene, which may arise from a read error. The CDR3 region is CASSRTGLNPLGSDF. CDR3 nucleotide sequence: TGTGCCAGTAGTAGAACAGGCCTCAACCCCCTTGGGTCGGACTTC. The chain employs TRBV19 and TRBJ2-7; a weak D match, TRBD1 (5 bases). The CDR3 has 15 amino acids. Germline V lookup: CDR1 LNHDA, CDR2 SQIVND (reference sequence).

This chain uses TRBV28 with TRBJ1-2; the D is unclear. The ends were cut back, 2 bases at V and 4 bases at J, with 11 bases in the middle. Germline CDR1 is MDHEN and CDR2 is SYDVKM. This CDR3 has 14 amino acids. The DNA for the CDR3 is TGTGCCAGCAGTTTACCGACAACATCCTATGGCTACACCTTC. This encodes CASSLPTTSYGYTF.

This clone has a single count. The J gene is TRBJ1-3, the V gene TRBV3-1 (or the pseudogene TRBV3-2), with D tentatively TRBD1 (6 bases). The germline V gene encodes CDR1 LGHDT and CDR2 YNNKEL (reference sequence). The CDR3 contains 15 residues. Trimming cost V 4 bases and J 2 bases, with 12 bases left between them. In DNA form, the CDR3 reads TGTGCCAGCAGCCTGCAGACAGGCGCTGGAAACACCATATATTTT. It yields the protein CASSLQTGAGNTIYF.

The chain uses TRBV24-1 and TRBJ1-5, with unresolved D. This CDR3 spans 13 amino acids. Germline assignment: CDR1 KGHDR and CDR2 SFDVKD. The V end lost 3 bases, the J end lost 9 bases, and 11 bases lay between the germline ends. The CDR3 loop is CATSDAGFTPQHF. The DNA for the CDR3 is TGTGCCACCAGTGATGCCGGTTTCACGCCCCAGCATTTT.

The chain uses TRBV28 and TRBJ2-5; tentatively, D is TRBD2 (6 bases). Trimming took 6 bases from V and 5 from J, leaving 16 bases between them. CDR3 size: 14 residues. Germline V gene sequence: CDR1 MDHEN, CDR2 SYDVKM. The CDR3 region has the DNA TGTGCCAGCAGCAAGGGAGGTGAGGGGGAGACCCAGTACTTC. Residues: CASSKGGEGETQYF.

This sequence joins TRBV14 and TRBJ1-1; no clear D gene. CDR3 size: 13 residues. Germline assignment: CDR1 SGHDN and CDR2 FVKESK. V was shortened by 1 base and J by 3 bases, with 6 bases between the two germline ends. CDR3 bases: TGTGCCAGCAGCCAAGTCGGGTACACTGAAGCTTTCTTT. Protein product: CASSQVGYTEAFF.

V usage is TRBV24-1 and J usage is TRBJ1-3, with a tentative D call TRBD1 (5 bases). The CDR3 contains 15 residues. CDR1 and CDR2 from the germline V gene are KGHDR and SFDVKD. Between the trimmed V and J ends, which lost 7 bases and 0 bases, there was a span of 12 bases. The CDR3 protein is CATSPGQTSGNTIYF. CDR3 coding DNA: TGTGCCACCAGCCCAGGACAAACCTCTGGAAACACCATATATTTT.

This clone has ten or more counts. The rearrangement joins TRBV7-8 to TRBJ1-1, with D perhaps matching TRBD1 (5 bases). There are 14 residues in the CDR3. Germline-derived CDR1 and CDR2 are SGHVS and FQNEAQ. V was shortened by 1 base and J by 10 bases, with 16 bases between the two germline ends. The CDR3 DNA is TGTGCCAGCAGCTTAGTAGCTGGGGCGCTTCTAGCTTTCTTT. It translates to CASSLVAGALLAFF.

The V gene is TRBV24-1, the J gene TRBJ2-5; D is undetermined. There are 15 residues in the CDR3. CDR1 KGHDR and CDR2 SFDVKD come from the germline V gene. V was shortened by 3 bases and J by 5 bases, with 15 bases between the two germline ends. For the CDR3, the DNA is TGTGCCACCAGTGATCCGGATCGGGCTATCGAGACCCAGTACTTC. Encoded protein: CATSDPDRAIETQYF.

The V call is TRBV7-2, the J call TRBJ2-1; 8 bases match TRBD1. The length of the CDR3 is 14 residues. Germline CDR1 SGHTA, CDR2 FQGNSA. Losses at the gene ends were 1 base for V and 14 bases for J; bases not matched to a gene: 10. CDR3 loop: CASSLGDSRGREFF. In nucleotides, the CDR3 is TGTGCCAGCAGCTTAGGTGACTCCAGGGGGCGGGAGTTCTTC.

The chain uses TRBV6-5 and TRBJ1-1; 9 nucleotides match TRBD1. Losses at the gene ends were 7 bases for V and 5 bases for J; bases not matched to a gene: 8. This CDR3 has 14 residues. Germline lookup yields CDR1 MNHEY and CDR2 SVGAGI. The CDR3 DNA follows: TGTGCCAGCATGGTACAGGGGGCGAGGACTGAAGCTTTCTTT. It encodes CASMVQGARTEAFF.

The chain employs TRBV4-2 and TRBJ1-2; D is possibly TRBD1 (5 bases). Trimming removed 4 bases from V and 1 base from J, with 16 bases in between. The CDR3 sequence is 16 residues long. CDR1 LGHNA and CDR2 YNFKEQ come from the germline V gene. CDR3 bases: TGTGCCAGCAGCCGCAGGGACCAAGCCCTTAACTATGGCTACACCTTC. Protein product: CASSRRDQALNYGYTF.

The rearrangement joins TRBV6-5 to TRBJ1-4, with D maybe TRBD1 (6 bases). Germline values: CDR1 MNHEY, CDR2 SVGAGI. V dropped 4 bases and J dropped 3 bases, with 12 bases sitting between them. The CDR3 runs 15 residues. The CDR3, as DNA: TGTGCCAGCAGTTCTCAGACAGGCGCTAATGAAAAACTGTTTTTT. Translating it yields CASSSQTGANEKLFF.

The rearrangement joins TRBV3-1 (or the pseudogene TRBV3-2) to TRBJ1-2; possibly TRBD1 for D (6 bases). Trimming removed 0 bases at V and 6 bases at J, with 11 bases between. Germline CDR1 and CDR2: LGHDT and YNNKEL (reference sequence). The CDR3 totals 14 residues. CDR3 nucleotides: TGTGCCAGCAGCCAAGATTTGGGGGGCCATGGCTACACCTTC. It encodes CASSQDLGGHGYTF.

The V gene is TRBV18, the J gene TRBJ2-5; TRBD1 or TRBD2 may be the D gene (5 bases each). V shed 6 bases and J shed 2 bases, with 16 bases lying between them. The germline gives CDR1 KGHSH, CDR2 LQKENI. There are 15 residues in the CDR3. The CDR3 DNA sequence: TGTGCCAGCTCCGCGATGCAGGGACCTCAAGAGACCCAGTACTTC. Protein sequence: CASSAMQGPQETQYF.